Shown below are 12 T cell receptor beta chains from a single sample sequenced in a study of regulatory T cells in long-lasting Graves disease. The time point here: newly diagnosed GD, antithyroid drugs for less than 3 months. The TCR library was prepared using RNA isolated from PBMCs. Assembly of TCR beta libraries relied on iRepertoire HTBI primers together with Arm-PCR of CDR3 regions. TCRdb processed the multiplex PCR reads anew with MiXCR; each CDR3 protein has one entry. Among 300,000 to 450,000 distinct CDR3 sequences, about 14% were seen once, and the ten largest hold about a fifth. Sequenced here: peripheral blood mononuclear cells (PBMCs), sampled at new diagnosis, from a patient treated with antithyroid drugs. The source of these receptors is a female donor with Graves disease.

This clonotype showed up just a few times. The rearrangement joins TRBV5-4 to TRBJ2-1, with 8 bases that match TRBD2. This CDR3 region has 16 residues. V shed 2 bases, J shed 4 bases, and the junction held 8 bases outside the gene matches. Germline V gene sequence: CDR1 SGHNT, CDR2 YYREEE (reference sequence). CDR3 sequence: CASSFRGGDQYNEQFF. DNA for the CDR3: TGTGCCAGCAGCTTCCGGGGGGGGGACCAGTACAATGAGCAGTTCTTC.

This chain uses TRBV6-5 with TRBJ2-1; 13 nucleotides align to TRBD2. Germline CDR1 MNHEY, CDR2 SVGAGI. This CDR3 is 18 amino acids long. Unmatched junction bases numbered 7, after V lost 0 bases and J lost 5 bases. The CDR3 reads CASSYSPPGLAGHNEQFF. CDR3 sequence (DNA): TGTGCCAGCAGTTACTCTCCTCCGGGACTAGCGGGGCACAATGAGCAGTTCTTC.

This clonotype has just a few counts. The rearrangement links TRBV6-2 or TRBV6-3 to TRBJ1-6; D possibly corresponds to TRBD1 (5 bases). The germline V gene encodes CDR1 MNHEY and CDR2 SVGEGT. The CDR3 is 15 residues long. V was cut by 4 bases and J by 5 bases, with 12 bases left in between. The CDR3 protein is CASSLGPTNNSPLHF. CDR3 DNA: TGTGCCAGCAGTTTGGGACCGACAAATAATTCACCCCTCCACTTT.

This clonotype was detected only a few times. CDR3 amino acids: CSASVPGRYEQYF. The CDR3 region has the DNA TGCAGTGCTAGTGTCCCAGGGCGCTACGAGCAGTACTTC. V gene TRBV20-1 combines with J gene TRBJ2-7; D possibly corresponds to TRBD1 (5 bases). CDR1 DFQATT and CDR2 SNEGSKA come from the germline V gene (reference sequence). This CDR3 spans 13 amino acids. Trimming pared 3 bases from V and 3 bases from J, leaving 12 bases between.

This clonotype has ten or more counts. This chain uses TRBV3-1 with TRBJ1-2; no definite D call. Trimming cost V 4 bases and J 4 bases, with 22 bases left between them. CDR3 length: 17 amino acids. The V gene's germline CDR1 is LGHDT and CDR2 YNNKEL (reference sequence). The CDR3 here is CASSRWGDQTGSYGYTF. In nucleotides, the CDR3 is TGTGCCAGCAGCCGGTGGGGTGATCAGACCGGCAGCTATGGCTACACCTTC.

There are many counts of this clonotype. The rearrangement uses TRBV7-9 and TRBJ2-5; D is possibly TRBD1 or TRBD2 (5 bases each). V shed 5 bases and J shed 1 base, with 11 bases lying between them. Germline CDR1 and CDR2: SEHNR and FQNEAQ (reference sequence). The CDR3 runs 14 residues. The CDR3 loop is CASSHVGAQETQYF. The CDR3 region has the DNA TGTGCCAGCAGCCATGTCGGGGCCCAAGAGACCCAGTACTTC.

This clonotype was seen more than once but under ten times. The rearrangement links TRBV9 to TRBJ2-3; 11 bases match TRBD2. There are 16 residues in the CDR3. CDR1 is SGDLS, CDR2 YYNGEE, per germline. After removal of 4 bases from V and 6 bases from J, the junction contained 10 bases not matched to a gene. DNA of the CDR3: TGTGCCAGCAGCCCTCGACTAGCGGGGACCCCGGATACGCAGTATTTT. Its protein product is CASSPRLAGTPDTQYF.

This clonotype was observed at least ten times. This chain uses TRBV28 with TRBJ2-1; 10 bases match TRBD2. CDR1 is MDHEN, CDR2 SYDVKM, per germline. V gave up 5 bases and J gave up 0 bases; unmatched junction bases: 16. The CDR3 is 20 residues long. CDR3 bases: TGTGCCAGCAGTCCCTCGGGACTAGCGCCGCCGAGGAGCTCCTACAATGAGCAGTTCTTC. It codes for CASSPSGLAPPRSSYNEQFF.

The chain carries TRBV29-1 and TRBJ2-5, with D possibly being TRBD2 (5 bases). V lost 7 bases and J 0 bases, leaving 12 bases between the germline ends. Germline V CDR1 and CDR2: SQVTM, ANQGSEA. There are 13 residues in the CDR3. In nucleotides, the CDR3 is TGCAGCGCCCGAACGGGGAACCAAGAGACCCAGTACTTC. It is translated as CSARTGNQETQYF. Combining the CDR3 with reference TRBV29-1 and TRBJ2-5 gives the whole variable domain SAVISQKPSRDICQRGTSLTIQCQVDSQVTMMFWYRQQPGQSLTLIATANQGSEATYESGFVIDKFPISRPNLTFSTLTVSNMSPEDSSIYLCSARTGNQETQYFGPGTRLLVL.

This clonotype was seen at least ten times. The chain employs TRBV27 and TRBJ2-7; 13 bases are a match to TRBD2. Germline CDR1 and CDR2: MNHEY and SMNVEV (reference sequence). The CDR3 is 14 amino acids. J lost 6 bases, V lost 6 bases, and 5 bases had no gene match. The CDR3 DNA follows: TGTGCCAGCAGAGCCGGACTAGCGGGAGTCGAGCAGTACTTC. Its protein is CASRAGLAGVEQYF.

This clonotype occurred a few times. Just one base apart from a much larger clone, this may be a read error. This chain uses TRBV7-8 with TRBJ2-5; D call uncertain. Germline-derived CDR1 and CDR2 are SGHVS and FQNEAQ. The length of the CDR3 is 14 residues. The CDR3 DNA sequence: TGTGCCAGCAGCAAAGGACGGACCCAAGGGACCCAGTACTTC. It codes for CASSKGRTQGTQYF.

This clonotype was recorded many times. The chain links TRBV5-1 to TRBJ1-5; 7 bases map to TRBD1. The CDR3 has 17 amino acids. Germline V lookup: CDR1 SGHRS, CDR2 YFSETQ. J gave up 4 bases and V 3 bases, and 13 bases lay outside the gene matches. In nucleotides, the CDR3 is TGCGCCAGCAGCTCCACCCAGGCGGGACAGCAGAATCAGCCCCAGCATTTT. It translates to CASSSTQAGQQNQPQHF. Filled out from reference TRBV5-1 and TRBJ1-5, the complete variable domain reads KAGVTQTPRYLIKTRGQQVTLSCSPISGHRSVSWYQQTPGQGLQFLFEYFSETQRNKGNFPGRFSGRQFSNSRSEMNVSTLELGDSALYLCASSSTQAGQQNQPQHFGDGTRLSIL.